This entry features one T cell receptor (beta chain) sequence. Trimming removed 7 bases from V and 5 bases from J; junction bases left unmatched: 12. The CDR3 contains 16 residues. The germline gives CDR1 SNHLY, CDR2 FYNNEI. The data originate from a study of blood T cell repertoires in COVID-19. As for the study in general: COVID-19 samples collected from the United States, Italy and Spain covered acute and convalescent phases. PBMCs, B-cell-depleted T cells, or T cells provided the cDNA or gDNA that made up the material.

Original methodology: Amplification with reference gene primers provided the estimates of nucleated cell counts. Method: immunoSEQ multiplex PCR; TCRdb's copy keeps in-frame clones and lacks some. The D gene and trimming were derived from the DNA, and the V and J assignments and clone size from that table. This sample has 240,000 or so clones, with roughly 80% found just once. It was during active infection that Seattle patients were enrolled and then longitudinally followed. The rearrangement uses TRBV2 and TRBJ2-2, with 8 bases identical to TRBD1. What was sequenced was peripheral blood. The receptor's source is a woman older than 75 with COVID-19, enrolled during active disease. The CDR3 bases are TGTGCCAGCACCGACGGGACAGGTGGGAGAACCGGGGAGCTGTTTTTT. Translated: CASTDGTGGRTGELFF.